These 5 T cell receptor beta chains were all obtained from the same sample, sequenced in a study of T cell repertoires in cytomegalovirus infection. No antigen is known for these receptors. TCRdb independently ran MiXCR on the reads; one entry per CDR3 protein. This table has around 800,000 distinct CDR3 sequences, about 33% appearing once. This material consisted of cultured CD8+ T cells from PBMCs, taken from culture after CMV antigen stimulation. Receptors were obtained from a human donor in good health (CMV status not recorded). Some clones in this sample may be carry-over from other donors' samples.

This clonotype was counted many times. J is TRBJ2-2 and V is TRBV7-2; D unclear. This CDR3 has 14 residues. Trimming cost V 2 bases and J 3 bases, with 7 bases left between them. Germline CDR1 and CDR2: SGHTA and FQGNSA. The CDR3 protein is CASSLRSYTGELFF. The DNA for the CDR3 is TGTGCCAGCAGCTTACGCAGTTACACCGGGGAGCTGTTTTTT.

The chain couples TRBV7-6 to TRBJ2-1; TRBD2 agrees at 12 bases. Germline CDR1 reads SGHVS; CDR2 reads FNYEAQ. Trimming cost V 0 bases and J 4 bases; bases outside gene matches: 4. The CDR3 has 17 amino acids. CDR3 DNA sequence: TGTGCCAGCAGCTTAGCCGCTAGCGGGGGGGCATACAATGAGCAGTTCTTC. Translating gives CASSLAASGGAYNEQFF.

This clonotype came up once. The V call is TRBV7-9, the J call TRBJ2-2; perhaps TRBD1 as D (5 bases). V lost 5 bases and J 9 bases, leaving 19 bases between the germline ends. CDR1 is SEHNR, CDR2 FQNEAQ, per germline (reference sequence). This CDR3 is 15 amino acids long. The CDR3 protein is CASSPVTGLPRELFF. As DNA, the CDR3 is TGTGCCAGCAGCCCCGTTACAGGTTTGCCCAGGGAGCTGTTTTTT.

This clonotype was recorded a few times. The chain combines TRBV6-2 or TRBV6-3 with TRBJ2-7; 8 nucleotides agree with TRBD1. Trimming removed 7 bases from V and 0 bases from J; junction bases left unmatched: 8. The CDR3 contains 15 residues. Germline CDR1 reads MNHEY; CDR2 reads SVGEGT. The CDR3 is CASNPGQVISYEQYF. CDR3 DNA: TGTGCCAGCAACCCGGGACAGGTCATCTCCTACGAGCAGTACTTC.

The chain has TRBV27 and TRBJ2-3; possible D gene TRBD2, 7 bases. The CDR3 is 16 residues long. V lost 6 bases and J 1 base, leaving 17 bases between the germline ends. In germline, CDR1 is MNHEY, CDR2 SMNVEV (reference sequence). CDR3 DNA sequence: TGTGCCAGCAGCCTACTGGGGGGGGGCCGCACAGATACGCAGTATTTT. Protein product: CASSLLGGGRTDTQYF.